These 26 T cell receptor beta chains were all obtained from the same sample, sequenced in a study of naive and memory T cell subsets. Treatment denoted: skin biopsy from PPD injection site in Mantoux-positive individual. A UMI-containing oligonucleotide was joined by 3' ligation to the TCR cDNA template. Amplification of ligated cDNA took four PCR rounds with SP2 and nested alpha and beta constant primers. TCRdb passed the UMI-ligation and nested PCR reads through MiXCR, listing each CDR3 protein once. The table has 20,000 to 25,000 distinct CDR3 sequences, about 6.1% seen once. The material sequenced was skin, taken from a tuberculin skin test site. Source of these receptors: an adult in good health.

The gene calls are TRBV5-1 and TRBJ1-5; weak D call: TRBD1 (6 bases). The CDR3 runs to 14 residues. V lost 0 bases, J lost 8 bases, and 12 bases lay in between. Germline V gene sequence: CDR1 SGHRS, CDR2 YFSETQ. CDR3 DNA: TGCGCCAGCAGCTTGGTTCAGGGGAGCAAGCCCCAGCATTTT. This sequence encodes CASSLVQGSKPQHF.

There are many counts of this clonotype. The genes are TRBV7-3 and TRBJ2-6; TRBD2 is a possible D gene (6 bases). V lost 4 bases, J lost 1 base, and 14 bases lay in between. Germline CDR1 SGHTA, CDR2 FQGTGA. The length of the CDR3 is 17 residues. This CDR3 is CASSSNIGTSGANVLTF. The DNA for the CDR3 is TGTGCCAGCAGCTCAAATATAGGGACTTCTGGGGCCAACGTCCTGACTTTC.

This clonotype was picked up many times. The CDR3 region is CASSAAPSGRADEQYF. In DNA, the CDR3 is TGTGCCAGCAGCGCAGCGCCTAGCGGGAGGGCCGACGAGCAGTACTTC. The chain has TRBV7-2 and TRBJ2-7; TRBD2 aligns across 12 bases. With V trimmed by 5 bases and J by 5 bases, 10 bases remained unmatched. Germline values: CDR1 SGHTA, CDR2 FQGNSA. The CDR3 extends over 16 amino acids.

This clonotype was observed at least ten times. The V call is TRBV12-3 or TRBV12-4, the J call TRBJ2-3, with D perhaps assigned TRBD1 or TRBD2 (6 bases each). Trimming removed 2 bases at V and 5 bases at J, with 14 bases between. CDR3 length: 15 residues. CDR3 protein: CASSLRGEPKDTQYF. Here the CDR3 DNA reads TGTGCCAGCAGTTTAAGGGGGGAGCCGAAAGATACGCAGTATTTT.

This clonotype is termed medium-sized. This chain links TRBV7-3 with TRBJ2-1; possibly TRBD1 or TRBD2 for D (5 bases each). V lost 4 bases and J lost 8, with 12 bases in between. This CDR3 is built from 13 residues. Germline loops: CDR1 SGHTA, CDR2 FQGTGA. CDR3 region: CASSSGGSDEQFF. CDR3 nucleotide sequence: TGTGCCAGCAGCTCTGGGGGTAGCGATGAGCAGTTCTTC.

This clonotype was found a few times. Sequence at one end of the junction differs from germline and may be a read error. This chain connects TRBV5-4 to TRBJ2-1, with 11 bases that match TRBD2. This CDR3 is built from 15 residues. CDR1 and CDR2 from the germline V gene are SGHNT and YYREEE (reference sequence). CDR3 in amino acids: CANSPFSGRGYEQFF. CDR3 in DNA: TGTGCCAACAGCCCATTTAGCGGGAGGGGCTATGAGCAGTTCTTC. Using reference TRBV5-4 and TRBJ2-1 for the parts outside the CDR3, the full variable domain is ETGVTQSPTHLIKTRGQQVTLRCSSQSGHNTVSWYQQALGQGPQFIFQYYREEENGRGNFPPRFSGLQFPNYSSELNVNALELDDSALYLCANSPFSGRGYEQFFGPGTRLTVL.

This clonotype was counted ten times or more. The rearrangement joins TRBV6-2 or TRBV6-3 to TRBJ2-1; TRBD2 is a possible D gene (6 bases). V was cut by 8 bases and J by 0 bases, with 29 bases left in between. The CDR3 has 20 amino acids. Per germline, CDR1 MNHEY and CDR2 SVGEGT. CDR3 in amino acids: CASAKRHPGLALSSYNEQFF. The CDR3 DNA reads TGTGCCAGCGCGAAGCGTCACCCGGGGCTAGCGTTGAGCTCCTACAATGAGCAGTTCTTC.

There are a few counts of this clonotype. V gene TRBV13 combines with J gene TRBJ2-3, with unresolved D. Germline V gene sequence: CDR1 PRHDT, CDR2 FYEKMQ (reference sequence). With 3 bases removed from V and 3 bases from J, the gap between germline ends came to 10 bases. This CDR3 spans 14 amino acids. The CDR3 nucleotides read TGTGCCAGCAGCTTCTACCCGAAGACAGATACGCAGTATTTT. Its protein is CASSFYPKTDTQYF. Complete variable domain (other parts from reference TRBV13 and TRBJ2-3): AAGVIQSPRHLIKEKRETATLKCYPIPRHDTVYWYQQGPGQDPQFLISFYEKMQSDKGSIPDRFSAQQFSDYHSELNMSSLELGDSALYFCASSFYPKTDTQYFGPGTRLTVL.

Note on this clonotype: This could be a read error, since a much larger clone is one nucleotide away. This chain links TRBV5-1 with TRBJ2-3; unclear D gene. V lost 3 bases and J 6 bases, leaving 8 bases between the germline ends. The CDR3 runs to 12 residues. Germline V gives CDR1 SGHRS, CDR2 YFSETQ. The DNA for the CDR3 is TGCGCCAGCAGCTCCACGTGGGATACGCAGTATTTT. Amino acids: CASSSTWDTQYF.

This clonotype was observed at least ten times. For the CDR3, the DNA is TGTGCCAGCAGTGAAGGTTGGATAAGGGCCAGGCCTAATGAAGCTTTCTTT. Protein sequence: CASSEGWIRARPNEAFF. V is TRBV6-1 and J is TRBJ1-1; D is ambiguous. The CDR3 consists of 17 residues. Trimming pared 1 base from V and 7 bases from J, leaving 22 bases between. Germline CDR1 reads MNHNS; CDR2 reads SASEGT.

This clonotype was found many times. V gene TRBV12-3 or TRBV12-4 combines with J gene TRBJ2-1, with 7 positions matching TRBD2. The J segment lost 5 bases and the V segment lost 6 bases, leaving 16 bases of the junction unmatched. This CDR3 comprises 17 residues. The CDR3 loop is CASSSSGVLVSNNEQFF. In nucleotides, the CDR3 is TGTGCCAGCAGCAGCAGCGGGGTTTTGGTGTCAAACAATGAGCAGTTCTTC.

A remark on this clonotype: An end of the junction does not agree with germline; a read error may underlie this. The chain recombines TRBV7-7 with TRBJ2-2; the D call may be TRBD1 or TRBD2 (6 bases each). The CDR3 sequence is 15 residues long. The germline gives CDR1 SSHAT, CDR2 FNYEAQ (reference sequence). CDR3 bases: TGTGCTAGCAGCTTAAGTTCGGGGGCCGGCGGGGAGCTGTTTTTT. Translated: CASSLSSGAGGELFF.

V is TRBV6-5 and J is TRBJ1-4; tentatively, D is TRBD1 (6 bases). V lost 3 bases to trimming and J lost 8 bases, with 25 bases between them. The CDR3 spans 18 residues. CDR1 and CDR2 (germline): MNHEY, SVGAGI. Here the CDR3 reads CASSYTWGAYTFGEKLFF. CDR3 DNA sequence: TGTGCCAGCAGTTATACGTGGGGGGCATATACGTTTGGAGAAAAACTGTTTTTT.

This clonotype has a count of ten or more. The V gene is TRBV11-2, the J gene TRBJ2-4; unclear D gene. Germline V gene sequence: CDR1 SGHAT, CDR2 FQNNGV. Trimming shortened V by 2 bases and J by 0 bases, and 8 bases separated the two germline ends. The CDR3 consists of 15 residues. The CDR3 DNA sequence: TGTGCCAGCAGCTTACATGGGTTAGCCAAAAACATTCAGTACTTC. This translates into CASSLHGLAKNIQYF.

This clonotype turned up a few times. The chain employs TRBV5-4 and TRBJ2-7; tentative D call: TRBD1 (6 bases). The CDR3 has 16 residues. V was trimmed by 1 base and J by 3 bases, leaving 17 bases between them. In germline, CDR1 is SGHNT, CDR2 YYREEE (reference sequence). The CDR3 sequence is CASSLMGAYSIYEQYF. CDR3 in DNA: TGTGCCAGCAGCTTGATGGGGGCCTATTCCATCTACGAGCAGTACTTC.

The chain combines TRBV28 with TRBJ2-5, with D possibly being TRBD1 or TRBD2 (5 bases each). CDR3 length equals 14 residues. CDR1 MDHEN and CDR2 SYDVKM come from the germline V gene. V lost 6 bases, J lost 1 base, and 12 bases lay in between. The CDR3 DNA reads TGTGCCAGCAGCCACCGGGACGGCCAAGAGACCCAGTACTTC. It translates to CASSHRDGQETQYF.

There are many counts of this clonotype. The V gene is TRBV6-2 or TRBV6-3, the J gene TRBJ1-5; TRBD1 matches at 7 bases. Germline V lookup: CDR1 MNHEY, CDR2 SVGEGT. Trimming took 6 bases from V and 2 from J; bases not matched to a gene: 1. This CDR3 spans 13 amino acids. The CDR3 loop is CASRTGGNQPQHF. DNA of the CDR3: TGTGCCAGCAGAACAGGGGGCAATCAGCCCCAGCATTTT.

This clonotype was detected ten times or more. V is TRBV29-1 and J is TRBJ2-2; possible D gene TRBD2, 5 bases. The germline gives CDR1 SQVTM, CDR2 ANQGSEA. The CDR3 spans 13 residues. V was clipped by 4 bases and J by 4 bases, with 10 bases between them. The CDR3: CSVVGSITGELFF. CDR3 sequence (DNA): TGCAGCGTTGTAGGGAGTATCACCGGGGAGCTGTTTTTT.

This clonotype was detected many times. The V and J genes are TRBV12-3 or TRBV12-4 and TRBJ2-3; 9 nucleotides line up with TRBD1. With V trimmed by 2 bases and J by 2 bases, 8 bases remained unmatched. The CDR3 runs to 17 residues. CDR3 DNA: TGTGCCAGCAGTTTACTGGGGACAGGGAGCTCCACAGATACGCAGTATTTT. Protein sequence: CASSLLGTGSSTDTQYF.

This clonotype is categorized as medium-sized. The chain combines TRBV9 with TRBJ2-3; D remains unclear. This CDR3 has 16 amino acids. Trimming left V 3 bases short and J 2 bases short, with 16 bases between. CDR1 is SGDLS, CDR2 YYNGEE, per germline. CDR3 nucleotides: TGTGCCAGCAGCGCTTCGAACGCTCGCTACACAGATACGCAGTATTTT. It encodes CASSASNARYTDTQYF.

V and J are TRBV30 and TRBJ2-1; a possible D gene is TRBD2 (8 bases). Germline assignment: CDR1 GTSNPN and CDR2 SVGIG (reference sequence). CDR3 length: 17 amino acids. Trimming took 3 bases from V and 4 from J, leaving 22 bases between them. In DNA, the CDR3 is TGTGCCTGGAGGGGGACAGTCGGGACTAGACTATACAATGAGCAGTTCTTC. Translation: CAWRGTVGTRLYNEQFF.

This clonotype occurred many times. The V call is TRBV6-5, the J call TRBJ2-2; 7 nucleotides line up with TRBD1. Germline V gives CDR1 MNHEY, CDR2 SVGAGI. This CDR3 comprises 18 residues. After removal of 5 bases from V and 3 bases from J, the junction contained 15 bases not matched to a gene. The CDR3 coding sequence is TGTGCCAGCAGTCCCGGACAGGTCCCTATGATTTACACCGGGGAGCTGTTTTTT. This gives the protein CASSPGQVPMIYTGELFF.

Many counts were recorded for this clonotype. V is TRBV6-6 and J is TRBJ1-1; D is unclear. The CDR3 has 13 residues. Between the trimmed V and J ends, which lost 2 bases and 6 bases, there was a span of 10 bases. CDR1 is MNHNY, CDR2 SVGAGI, per germline (reference sequence). In DNA form, the CDR3 reads TGTGCCAGCAGTTACGACGTACGACCTGAAGCTTTCTTT. It codes for CASSYDVRPEAFF.

This clonotype was counted ten times or more. This rearrangement joins TRBV5-1 to TRBJ2-6; 10 nucleotides align to TRBD2. Unmatched junction bases numbered 6, after V lost 9 bases and J lost 0 bases. CDR1 and CDR2 (germline): SGHRS, YFSETQ. The CDR3 extends over 16 amino acids. This CDR3 reads CANRTSGDSGANVLTF. Here the CDR3 DNA reads TGCGCCAATCGGACTAGCGGTGACTCTGGGGCCAACGTCCTGACTTTC.

There are many counts of this clonotype. The chain combines TRBV24-1 with TRBJ2-1, with 15 nucleotides matching TRBD2. This CDR3 comprises 18 residues. Germline loops: CDR1 KGHDR, CDR2 SFDVKD. V dropped 5 bases and J dropped 10; count of bases not matched to a gene: 14. As DNA, the CDR3 is TGTGCCACCAGTGCCACTCGCTTGGGGACTAGCGGGAGGAGGGAGCAGTTCTTC. It specifies CATSATRLGTSGRREQFF.

J is TRBJ1-1 and V is TRBV3-1, with unresolved D. There are 16 residues in the CDR3. CDR1 LGHDT and CDR2 YNNKEL come from the germline V gene (reference sequence). V was trimmed by 5 bases and J by 5 bases, leaving 21 bases between them. CDR3 sequence: CASSTRGDTGRTEAFF. The CDR3 DNA is TGTGCCAGCAGCACCCGAGGCGACACGGGGAGGACTGAAGCTTTCTTT.